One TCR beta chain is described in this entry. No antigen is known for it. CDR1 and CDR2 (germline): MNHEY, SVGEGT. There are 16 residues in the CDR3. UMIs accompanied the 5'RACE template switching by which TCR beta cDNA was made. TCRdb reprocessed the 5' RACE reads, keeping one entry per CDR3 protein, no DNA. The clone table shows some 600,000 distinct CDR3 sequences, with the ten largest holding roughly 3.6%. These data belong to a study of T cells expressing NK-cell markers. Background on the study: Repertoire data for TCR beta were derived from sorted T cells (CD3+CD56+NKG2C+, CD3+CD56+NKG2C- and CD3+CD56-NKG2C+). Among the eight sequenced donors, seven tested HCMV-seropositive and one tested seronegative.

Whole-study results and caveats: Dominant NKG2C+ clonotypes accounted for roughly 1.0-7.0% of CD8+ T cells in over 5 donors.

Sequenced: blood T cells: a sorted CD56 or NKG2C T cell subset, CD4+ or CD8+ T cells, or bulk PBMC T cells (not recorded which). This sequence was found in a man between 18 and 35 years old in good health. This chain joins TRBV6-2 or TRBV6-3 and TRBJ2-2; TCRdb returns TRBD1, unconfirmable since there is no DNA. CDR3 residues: CASSYKPGQNTGELFF.